These 19 T cell receptor beta chains came from one sample sequenced in a study of post-analysis software for immune sequencing data. Study-wide results and limits: TRBV5-6, TRBV5-1 and TRBV20-1 belonged to a set of roughly 5 TRBV segments that were more frequent in patients than controls.

TCR beta cDNA libraries included unique molecular identifiers. From the PCR reads, TCRdb called clonotypes with MiXCR, one entry per CDR3 protein. The table includes hundreds of thousands of distinct CDR3 sequences, around 44% detected once. What these receptors recognize is not known. Material for sequencing was blood. These receptors originate from a girl aged 5 to 17 with multiple sclerosis.

In its sample, this clonotype was seen a few times. CDR3 bases: TGTGCCAGCAGCCCCCGACTAGCCCAAGAGACCCAGTACTTC. Its protein product is CASSPRLAQETQYF. V usage is TRBV4-2 and J usage is TRBJ2-5; the match to TRBD2 covers 7 bases. The germline V gene has CDR1 LGHNA and CDR2 YNFKEQ. Trimming took 4 bases from V and 1 from J; bases not matched to a gene: 3. There are 14 residues in the CDR3.

This clonotype has only a few counts. This chain joins TRBV6-1 and TRBJ1-5; 9 bases are a match to TRBD1. The length of the CDR3 is 16 residues. The trim removed 5 bases at V and 3 bases at J, leaving 8 bases unmatched. Germline-derived CDR1 and CDR2 are MNHNS and SASEGT. DNA for the CDR3: TGTGCCAGCAGTCCCGGACAGGGGTGGGACAATCAGCCCCAGCATTTT. This sequence encodes CASSPGQGWDNQPQHF.

The V and J genes are TRBV5-1 and TRBJ2-7; weak D call: TRBD2 (5 bases). This CDR3 is 15 amino acids long. The germline V and J ends were trimmed by 4 bases and 6 bases, with 20 bases remaining between them. Germline V lookup: CDR1 SGHRS, CDR2 YFSETQ. Here the CDR3 reads CASSLMTGSPSEQYF. CDR3 in DNA: TGCGCCAGCAGCCTTATGACGGGGTCTCCCAGCGAGCAGTACTTC.

The CDR3 loop is CASSYGAVNEQFF. The CDR3 DNA is TGCGCCAGCAGCTATGGGGCGGTCAATGAGCAGTTCTTC. The V gene is TRBV5-1, the J gene TRBJ2-1, with D possibly matching TRBD1 (5 bases). The CDR3 covers 13 residues. Trimming took off 3 bases at V and 6 bases at J, with 10 bases between the two ends. The germline V gene encodes CDR1 SGHRS and CDR2 YFSETQ.

This clonotype was detected a few times. The chain couples TRBV12-3 or TRBV12-4 to TRBJ2-1; TRBD2 matches 9 bases. This CDR3 comprises 13 residues. With 11 bases clipped from V and 6 bases from J, the junction kept 8 bases outside the gene matches. The CDR3 DNA follows: TGTGCCGGAGGGGGAGCGGGGGGCAATGAGCAGTTCTTC. The encoded protein is CAGGGAGGNEQFF.

This clonotype was counted ten times or more. The V gene is TRBV12-3 or TRBV12-4, the J gene TRBJ2-6, with D perhaps matching TRBD1 or TRBD2 (6 bases each). V was cut by 3 bases and J by 4 bases, with 10 bases left in between. The CDR3 sequence is 15 residues long. The CDR3: CASSFGGPGANVLTF. CDR3 DNA sequence: TGTGCCAGCAGTTTTGGGGGGCCCGGGGCCAACGTCCTGACTTTC.

The chain carries TRBV18 and TRBJ2-7; unclear D gene. The V end was cut by 6 bases, the J end by 1 base, with 13 bases between. The CDR3 spans 14 residues. Germline V CDR1 and CDR2: KGHSH, LQKENI. The CDR3 DNA sequence: TGTGCCAGCTCCAGGTCCGCGTCATCCTACGAGCAGTACTTC. Its translation: CASSRSASSYEQYF. Combining the CDR3 with reference TRBV18 and TRBJ2-7 gives the whole variable domain NAGVMQNPRHLVRRRGQEARLRCSPMKGHSHVYWYRQLPEEGLKFMVYLQKENIIDESGMPKERFSAEFPKEGPSILRIQQVVRGDSAAYFCASSRSASSYEQYFGPGTRLTVT.

This clonotype was seen only a few times. This sequence joins TRBV7-2 and TRBJ1-2; no reliable D call. The CDR3 has 14 amino acids. CDR1 SGHTA and CDR2 FQGNSA come from the germline V gene. V gave up 1 base and J gave up 2 bases, with 8 bases separating them. CDR3 loop: CASSLERRNYGYTF. The CDR3 DNA reads TGTGCCAGCAGCTTAGAACGCCGAAACTATGGCTACACCTTC.

The chain recombines TRBV3-1 with TRBJ2-1, with D unclear. The CDR3 covers 11 residues. V lost 6 bases to trimming and J lost 9 bases, with 9 bases between them. Germline V CDR1 and CDR2: LGHDT, YNNKEL (reference sequence). The CDR3 is CASRRYGEQFF. The CDR3, as DNA: TGTGCCAGCAGGCGCTACGGTGAGCAGTTCTTC.

This clonotype was seen more than once but under ten times. The chain couples TRBV20-1 to TRBJ2-7; D perhaps matches TRBD1 (5 bases). This CDR3 comprises 13 residues. Germline CDR1 DFQATT, CDR2 SNEGSKA (reference sequence). The V end was cut by 6 bases, the J end by 7 bases, with 19 bases between. CDR3 region: CSAGRPAGREQYF. The CDR3 bases are TGCAGTGCGGGAAGACCCGCAGGGCGGGAGCAGTACTTC.

The rearrangement uses TRBV12-3 or TRBV12-4 and TRBJ2-1, with 10 bases matching TRBD2. J lost 4 bases, V lost 2 bases, and 8 bases had no gene match. The CDR3 runs to 17 residues. The CDR3 loop reads CASSLRLAGAKYNEQFF. Here the CDR3 DNA reads TGTGCCAGCAGTTTACGGCTAGCGGGGGCAAAGTACAATGAGCAGTTCTTC.

This chain connects TRBV5-1 to TRBJ2-5, with TRBD2 identical over 13 bases. Trimming removed 5 bases from V and 2 bases from J; junction bases left unmatched: 6. CDR3 size: 16 residues. The germline CDR1 and CDR2 sequences are SGHRS and YFSETQ. CDR3 sequence: CASRGLAGLRQETQYF. For the CDR3, the DNA is TGCGCCAGCAGGGGACTAGCGGGGTTAAGGCAAGAGACCCAGTACTTC.

The chain recombines TRBV7-9 with TRBJ2-1; D unresolved. V lost 5 bases to trimming and J lost 8 bases, with 7 bases between them. The CDR3 is made up of 11 amino acids. Germline V gene lookup returns CDR1 SEHNR and CDR2 FQNEAQ (reference sequence). The CDR3 sequence is CASSPLYEQFF. In DNA form, the CDR3 reads TGTGCCAGCAGCCCACTTTATGAGCAGTTCTTC.

J is TRBJ2-2 and V is TRBV7-9, with 13 bases lining up with TRBD2. The CDR3 runs 15 residues. CDR1 is SEHNR, CDR2 FQNEAQ, per germline (reference sequence). Trimming took 5 bases from V and 8 from J; bases not matched to a gene: 5. The CDR3 DNA sequence: TGTGCCAGCAGCGCCGGACTAGCGGGAGAAGGGGAGCTGTTTTTT. Translation: CASSAGLAGEGELFF.

This clonotype appeared a few times. The chain carries TRBV6-6 and TRBJ2-3; 9 bases align to TRBD2. The CDR3 has 14 residues. CDR1 and CDR2 (germline): MNHNY, SVGAGI (reference sequence). V dropped 5 bases and J dropped 5; count of bases not matched to a gene: 5. CDR3 sequence (DNA): TGTGCCAGCAGTACCCGGACTAGCGTAGATACGCAGTATTTT. Its translation is CASSTRTSVDTQYF.

The rearrangement joins TRBV12-3 or TRBV12-4 to TRBJ1-1; no reliable D call. CDR3 size: 13 residues. The V end lost 2 bases, the J end lost 5 bases, and 9 bases lay between the germline ends. The CDR3 DNA follows: TGTGCCAGCAGTTTACCTAGTTTAACTGAAGCTTTCTTT. This codes for CASSLPSLTEAFF.

The chain joins TRBV20-1 to TRBJ2-1; 9 nucleotides match TRBD2. The CDR3 is 17 residues long. The V segment lost 0 bases and the J segment 4 bases; nucleotides outside the gene matches: 10. In germline, CDR1 is DFQATT, CDR2 SNEGSKA (reference sequence). CDR3: CSARDLAGGLFYNEQFF. DNA of the CDR3: TGCAGTGCTAGAGATCTGGCGGGAGGGCTTTTTTACAATGAGCAGTTCTTC.

The V gene is TRBV2, the J gene TRBJ2-5, with a tentative D call TRBD2 (5 bases). Trimming removed 7 bases from V and 0 bases from J, with 9 bases in between. This CDR3 contains 13 residues. Germline-derived CDR1 and CDR2 are SNHLY and FYNNEI. CDR3 coding DNA: TGTGCCAGCAACGAGGGCAACCAAGAGACCCAGTACTTC. Protein sequence: CASNEGNQETQYF.

The chain recombines TRBV6-6 with TRBJ2-5; D possibly uses TRBD1 or TRBD2 (5 bases each). The V gene's germline CDR1 is MNHNY and CDR2 SVGAGI (reference sequence). The CDR3 consists of 14 residues. V lost 7 bases and J 5 bases, leaving 17 bases between the germline ends. This chain's CDR3 is CASKPFRDRETQYF. The CDR3 nucleotides read TGTGCCAGCAAACCTTTCAGGGACCGGGAGACCCAGTACTTC.